This passage covers 11 T cell receptor beta chains from one sample sequenced in a study of metastatic and nonmetastatic thyroid tumors. From the PCR reads, TCRdb re-called clones with MiXCR. This table holds some 11,000 clones, roughly a third found once. Prior to thyroid surgery, none of the patients had received any treatment. Sequences were obtained from tumor tissue. The receptors stem from a female donor with papillary thyroid cancer or a benign thyroid nodule (not recorded which). Some clones in this sample may be carry-over from other donors' samples.

This clone is categorized as medium-sized. The chain joins TRBV6-1 to TRBJ1-5; 8 nucleotides match TRBD1. The CDR3 loop spans 17 amino acids. Germline V lookup: CDR1 MNHNS, CDR2 SASEGT. The junction had 8 bases not matched to a gene; V was cut back by 4 bases and J by 0 bases. Here the CDR3 DNA reads TGTGCCAGCAGTGGGGACAGGTCCCATCATAGCAATCAGCCCCAGCATTTT. Protein product: CASSGDRSHHSNQPQHF.

The chain combines TRBV15 with TRBJ2-3; D is undetermined. V lost 0 bases to trimming and J lost 3 bases, with 4 bases between them. There are 13 residues in the CDR3. Germline V CDR1 and CDR2: LNHNV, YYDKDF (reference sequence). Written as DNA, the CDR3 is TGTGCCACCAGCAGAGATCTTACAGATACGCAGTATTTT. Amino acids: CATSRDLTDTQYF.

This clone occurred a few times. Since a much larger clone is just one base distant, this may be a read error. This rearrangement joins TRBV10-3 to TRBJ1-5; no firm D call. This CDR3 comprises 13 residues. The V and J ends lost 2 bases and 5 bases respectively, with 7 bases between them. CDR1 is ENHRY and CDR2 is SYGVKD in the germline V gene. The CDR3 here is CAISELSHQPQHF. CDR3 coding DNA: TGTGCCATCAGTGAGCTCTCACATCAGCCCCAGCATTTT.

The rearrangement joins TRBV6-2 or TRBV6-3 to TRBJ2-7; D uncertain. Looked up from germline, CDR1 is MNHEY and CDR2 is SVGEGT. The CDR3 extends over 11 amino acids. V was clipped by 6 bases and J by 5 bases, with 8 bases between them. The chain's CDR3 is CASSPLNEQYF. CDR3 bases: TGTGCCAGCAGCCCCTTGAACGAGCAGTACTTC.

This clone was recorded once. V is TRBV6-4 and J is TRBJ1-5; 8 bases line up with TRBD1. CDR1 is MRHNA, CDR2 SNTAGT, per germline. Trimming at V came to 7 bases and at J to 4 bases, leaving 6 bases not matched to a gene. The CDR3 covers 14 residues. The CDR3, as DNA: TGTGCCAGCATAACAGGGGGAGCGAATCAGCCCCAGCATTTT. Translated: CASITGGANQPQHF.

The CDR3, as DNA: TGTGCCAGCAGTGAAGCGGCAGGGACGCCTAACGAGCAGTACTTC. Translating it yields CASSEAAGTPNEQYF. The chain recombines TRBV6-1 with TRBJ2-7; either TRBD1 or TRBD2 may supply D (5 bases each). This CDR3 is built from 15 residues. Germline CDR1 is MNHNS and CDR2 is SASEGT. Deletions cut 0 bases from V and 5 bases from J, with 14 bases between.

The J gene is TRBJ1-1, the V gene TRBV11-3; 7 bases fit TRBD1. From germline, CDR1 is SGHNT and CDR2 YENEEA. With V trimmed by 5 bases and J by 1 base, 4 bases remained unmatched. There are 14 residues in the CDR3. CDR3 sequence reads: CASSPGDRNTEAFF. The DNA of the CDR3 is TGTGCCAGCAGCCCGGGGGACAGGAACACTGAAGCTTTCTTT.

The chain uses TRBV7-8 and TRBJ2-7, with D possibly being TRBD2 (5 bases). Germline loops: CDR1 SGHVS, CDR2 FQNEAQ. The CDR3 is 13 residues long. Deletions cut 5 bases from V and 3 bases from J, with 11 bases between. The CDR3 DNA reads as TGTGCCAGCAGCCGGTTCGGGAACTACGAGCAGTACTTC. Amino acids: CASSRFGNYEQYF.

This clone is termed medium-sized. The gene calls are TRBV12-3 or TRBV12-4 and TRBJ2-7; 7 positions agree with TRBD1. The CDR3 sequence is 13 residues long. J gave up 1 base and V 6 bases, and 3 bases lay outside the gene matches. CDR3 protein: CASRLGQSYEQYF. CDR3 sequence (DNA): TGTGCCAGCAGGCTGGGACAGTCCTACGAGCAGTACTTC.

This clone has at least ten counts. The chain combines TRBV29-1 with TRBJ2-7; D is undetermined. The ends were cut back, 5 bases at V and 4 bases at J, with 12 bases in the middle. From germline, CDR1 is SQVTM and CDR2 ANQGSEA. This CDR3 contains 12 residues. CDR3 sequence (DNA): TGCAGCGTTCTGGGTTTTGCGTACGAGCAGTACTTC. As protein: CSVLGFAYEQYF.

This clone was picked up many times. A read error may explain this, as a much larger clone is one base away. The chain combines TRBV20-1 with TRBJ2-7, with D perhaps matching TRBD2 (6 bases). From germline, CDR1 is DFQATT and CDR2 SNEGSKA (reference sequence). V was cut by 2 bases and J by 6 bases, with 17 bases left in between. The CDR3 spans 14 residues. CDR3 coding DNA: TGCAGTGCTAGATTGGGGGAGGAGGGCTCCGAGCAGTACTTC. Its protein is CSARLGEEGSEQYF.